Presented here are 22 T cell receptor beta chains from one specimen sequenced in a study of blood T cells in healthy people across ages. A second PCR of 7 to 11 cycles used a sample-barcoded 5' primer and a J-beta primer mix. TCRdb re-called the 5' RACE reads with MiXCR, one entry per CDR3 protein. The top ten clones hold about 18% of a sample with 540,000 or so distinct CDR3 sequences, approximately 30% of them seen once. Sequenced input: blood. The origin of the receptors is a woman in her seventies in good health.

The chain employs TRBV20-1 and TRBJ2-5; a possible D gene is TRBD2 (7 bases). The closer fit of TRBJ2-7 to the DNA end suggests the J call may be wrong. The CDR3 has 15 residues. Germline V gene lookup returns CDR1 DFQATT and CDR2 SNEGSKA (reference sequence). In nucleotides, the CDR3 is TGCAGTGCTAGACCCCAGGGAGGGGGCTCCTACGAGCAGTACTTC. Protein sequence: CSARPQGGGSYEQYF.

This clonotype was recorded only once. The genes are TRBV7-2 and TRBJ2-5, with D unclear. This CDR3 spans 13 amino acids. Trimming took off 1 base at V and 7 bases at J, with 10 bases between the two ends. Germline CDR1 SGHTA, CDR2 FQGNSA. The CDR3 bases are TGTGCCAGCAGCTTAGACCCGGACCGGACCCAGTACTTC. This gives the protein CASSLDPDRTQYF.

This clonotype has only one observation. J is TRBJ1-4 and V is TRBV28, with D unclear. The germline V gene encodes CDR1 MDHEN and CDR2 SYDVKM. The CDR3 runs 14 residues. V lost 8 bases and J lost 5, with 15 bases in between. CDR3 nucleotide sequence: TGTGCCAGCGGTAGTCCCCTTTTCAATGAAAAACTGTTTTTT. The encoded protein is CASGSPLFNEKLFF.

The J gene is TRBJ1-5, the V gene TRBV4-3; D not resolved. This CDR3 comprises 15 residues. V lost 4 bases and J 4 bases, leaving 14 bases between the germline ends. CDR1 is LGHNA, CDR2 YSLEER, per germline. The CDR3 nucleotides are TGCGCCAGCAGCCCCCCGCGGGTCACAAATCAGCCCCAGCATTTT. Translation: CASSPPRVTNQPQHF.

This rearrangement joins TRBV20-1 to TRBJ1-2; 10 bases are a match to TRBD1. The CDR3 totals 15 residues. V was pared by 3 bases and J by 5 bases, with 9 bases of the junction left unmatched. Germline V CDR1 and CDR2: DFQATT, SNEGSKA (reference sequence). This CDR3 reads CSASARTGGRYGYTF. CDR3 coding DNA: TGCAGTGCTAGCGCCAGGACAGGGGGAAGATATGGCTACACCTTC.

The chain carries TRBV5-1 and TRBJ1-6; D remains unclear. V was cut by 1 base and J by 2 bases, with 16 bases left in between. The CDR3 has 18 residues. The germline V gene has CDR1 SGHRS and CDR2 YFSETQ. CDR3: CASSLYARGGTYNSPLHF. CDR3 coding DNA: TGCGCCAGCAGCTTGTATGCTCGGGGAGGGACCTATAATTCACCCCTCCACTTT.

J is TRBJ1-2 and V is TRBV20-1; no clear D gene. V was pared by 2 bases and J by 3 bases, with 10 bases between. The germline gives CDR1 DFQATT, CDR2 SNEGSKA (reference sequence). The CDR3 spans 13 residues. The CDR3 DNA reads TGCAGTGCTAGACTTAAGGCCCACTATGGCTACACCTTC. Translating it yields CSARLKAHYGYTF.

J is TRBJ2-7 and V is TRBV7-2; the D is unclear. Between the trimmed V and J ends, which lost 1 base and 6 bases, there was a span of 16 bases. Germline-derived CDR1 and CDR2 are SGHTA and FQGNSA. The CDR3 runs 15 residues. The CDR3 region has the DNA TGTGCCAGCAGCTTAGATATTAGCTTTCCTCGCGAGCAGTACTTC. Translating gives CASSLDISFPREQYF.

DNA for the CDR3: TGTGCCAGCAGCTTATTCCGAAGCTATGAGCAGTTCTTC. Its protein product is CASSLFRSYEQFF. This sequence joins TRBV7-3 and TRBJ2-5; D remains unclear. The DNA end favors TRBJ2-1, so the J call may be wrong. The CDR3 totals 13 residues. Germline CDR1 and CDR2: SGHTA and FQGTGA.

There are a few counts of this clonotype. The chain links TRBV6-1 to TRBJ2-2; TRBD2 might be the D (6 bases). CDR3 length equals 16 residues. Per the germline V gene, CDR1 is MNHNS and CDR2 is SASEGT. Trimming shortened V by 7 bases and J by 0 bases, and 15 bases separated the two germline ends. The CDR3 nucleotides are TGTGCCAGCACCTACCGGGGGAACTCGAACACCGGGGAGCTGTTTTTT. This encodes CASTYRGNSNTGELFF.

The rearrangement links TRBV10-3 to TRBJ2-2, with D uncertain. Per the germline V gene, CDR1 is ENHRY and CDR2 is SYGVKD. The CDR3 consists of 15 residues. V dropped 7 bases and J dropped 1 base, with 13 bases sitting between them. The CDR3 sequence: CAITISSGNTGELFF. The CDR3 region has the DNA TGTGCCATCACGATCTCTTCAGGGAACACCGGGGAGCTGTTTTTT.

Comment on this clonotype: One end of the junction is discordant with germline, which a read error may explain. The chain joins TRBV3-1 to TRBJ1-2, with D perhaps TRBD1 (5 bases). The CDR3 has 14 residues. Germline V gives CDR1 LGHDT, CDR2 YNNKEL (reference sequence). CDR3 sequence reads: CASSFPGKGDGYAF. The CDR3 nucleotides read TGTGCCAGCAGCTTTCCAGGGAAAGGCGATGGCTACGCCTTC.

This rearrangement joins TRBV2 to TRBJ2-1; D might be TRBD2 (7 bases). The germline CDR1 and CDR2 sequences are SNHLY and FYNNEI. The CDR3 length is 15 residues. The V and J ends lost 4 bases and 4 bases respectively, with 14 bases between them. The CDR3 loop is CASSVSRGLYNEQFF. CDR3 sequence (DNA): TGTGCCAGCAGTGTTTCGCGGGGGCTGTACAATGAGCAGTTCTTC.

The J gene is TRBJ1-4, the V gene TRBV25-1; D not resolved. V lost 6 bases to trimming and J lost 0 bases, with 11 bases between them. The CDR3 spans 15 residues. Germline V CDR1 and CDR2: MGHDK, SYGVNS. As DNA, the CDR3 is TGTGCCAGCAGGAAAGAGGGATCAACTAATGAAAAACTGTTTTTT. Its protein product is CASRKEGSTNEKLFF.

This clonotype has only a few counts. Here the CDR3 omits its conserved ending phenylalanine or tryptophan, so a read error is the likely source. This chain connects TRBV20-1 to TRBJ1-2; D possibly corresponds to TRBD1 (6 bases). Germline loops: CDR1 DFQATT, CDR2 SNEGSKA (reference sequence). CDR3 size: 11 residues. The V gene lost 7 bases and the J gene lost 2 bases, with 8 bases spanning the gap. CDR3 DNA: TGCAGTGTTACAGGGAACTATGGCTACACCCTC. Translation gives CSVTGNYGYTL.

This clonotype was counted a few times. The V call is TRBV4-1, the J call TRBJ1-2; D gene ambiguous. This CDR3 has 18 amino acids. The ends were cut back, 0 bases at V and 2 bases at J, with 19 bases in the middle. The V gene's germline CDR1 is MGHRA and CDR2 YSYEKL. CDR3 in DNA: TGCGCCAGCAGCCAAGAATTGATCCAGGCGCGACAAAACTATGGCTACACCTTC. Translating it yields CASSQELIQARQNYGYTF.

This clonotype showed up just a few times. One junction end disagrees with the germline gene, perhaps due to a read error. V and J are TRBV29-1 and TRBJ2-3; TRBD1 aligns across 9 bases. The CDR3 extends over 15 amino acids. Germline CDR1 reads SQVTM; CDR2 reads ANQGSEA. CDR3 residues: CSVERWGTGTDTQYF. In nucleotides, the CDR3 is TGCAGTGTTGAAAGGTGGGGGACAGGGACAGATACGCAGTATTTT.

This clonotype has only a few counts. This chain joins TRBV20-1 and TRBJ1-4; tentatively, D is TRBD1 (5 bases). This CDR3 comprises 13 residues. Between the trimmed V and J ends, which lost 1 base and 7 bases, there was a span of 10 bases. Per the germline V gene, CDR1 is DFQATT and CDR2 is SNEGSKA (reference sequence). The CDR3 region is CSARGGSGEKLFF. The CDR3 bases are TGCAGTGCTAGAGGGGGGTCTGGTGAAAAACTGTTTTTT.

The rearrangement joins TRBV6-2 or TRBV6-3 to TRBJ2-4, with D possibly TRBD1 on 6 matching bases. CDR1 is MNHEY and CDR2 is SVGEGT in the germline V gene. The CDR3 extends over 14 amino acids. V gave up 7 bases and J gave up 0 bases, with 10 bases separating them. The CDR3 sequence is CASTDRLAKNIQYF. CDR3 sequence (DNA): TGTGCCAGCACCGACAGGTTAGCCAAAAACATTCAGTACTTC.

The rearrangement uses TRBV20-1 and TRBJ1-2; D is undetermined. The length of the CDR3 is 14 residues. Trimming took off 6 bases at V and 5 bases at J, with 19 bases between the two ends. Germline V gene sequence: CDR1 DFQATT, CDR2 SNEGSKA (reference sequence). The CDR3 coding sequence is TGCAGTGCCCCTTTGGTCTCGCTAGGGTATGGCTACACCTTC. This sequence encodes CSAPLVSLGYGYTF.

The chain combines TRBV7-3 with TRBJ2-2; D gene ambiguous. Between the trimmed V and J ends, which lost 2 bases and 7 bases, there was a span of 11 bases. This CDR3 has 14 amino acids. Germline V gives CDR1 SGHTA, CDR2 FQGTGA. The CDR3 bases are TGTGCCAGCAGCTTAGTGCGTGATGGCGGGGAGCTGTTTTTT. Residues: CASSLVRDGGELFF.

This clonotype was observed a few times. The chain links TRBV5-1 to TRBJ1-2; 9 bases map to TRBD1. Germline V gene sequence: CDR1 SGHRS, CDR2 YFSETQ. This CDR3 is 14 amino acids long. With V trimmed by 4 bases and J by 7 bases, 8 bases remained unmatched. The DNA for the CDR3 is TGCGCCAGCAGCCCTGGGACAGGGCGAGGTGGCTACACCTTC. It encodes CASSPGTGRGGYTF.